This TCR beta chain was sequenced for a study of shared clonotypes between healthy human individuals. Using immunoSEQ multiplex PCR, the repertoire was profiled, and TCRdb retains in-frame clones only, with some absent. In the table there are about 1.1 million clones, approximately 80% of which are singletons. The CDR3 extends over 16 amino acids. V lost 6 bases, J lost 6 bases, and 22 bases lay in between. Germline V gene sequence: CDR1 SGHVS, CDR2 FQNEAQ. This TCR was recovered from a man younger than 30 in good health. Some clones in this sample may be carry-over from other donors' samples. The V gene is TRBV7-8, the J gene TRBJ2-3; a weak D match, TRBD1 (5 bases). The sample comprised memory CD4+ T cells from PBMCs. Subset denoted: CD45RA-negative fraction. The CDR3 bases are TGTGCCAGCAGGCCTACCAGGGCCCAGGCCCGCGATACGCAGTATTTT. Translating it yields CASRPTRAQARDTQYF.